This T cell receptor delta chain was found in a study of γδ T cells in repeated Plasmodium falciparum infection. Study context: Timepoints: baseline, immediately before selected infections, and 21 days after every infection.

This CDR3 contains 22 residues. V shed 0 bases and J 0 bases; nucleotides not matched to a gene: 20. Germline assignment: CDR1 TSWWSYY and CDR2 QGS. TRG and TRD sequences were obtained from every sorted gammadelta sample. TCRdb repeated clone calling on the multiplex PCR reads with CATT. This sample has about 57,000 delta-chain clones, with around 1.7% found just once. Bulk repertoires came from Vgamma9/Vdelta2+ or Vdelta2-negative gammadelta T cells flow-sorted from PBMC. A note on this clone: The protein TCRdb lists belongs to a much larger clone and differs from this DNA's translation at residue 16, which points to a read error; the protein shown is made from the DNA.

The specimen sequenced was gamma-delta T cells from blood. The clonotype originates from a pool of human donors (malaria-infected and uninfected, not separated). The J gene is TRDJ1, the V gene TRDV1, with 9 bases matching TRDD3. The CDR3 reads CALGELKASLAGGFTYTDKLIF. The CDR3 DNA reads as TGTGCTCTTGGGGAACTAAAGGCCTCCTTGGCTGGGGGATTCACCTACACCGATAAACTCATCTTT.